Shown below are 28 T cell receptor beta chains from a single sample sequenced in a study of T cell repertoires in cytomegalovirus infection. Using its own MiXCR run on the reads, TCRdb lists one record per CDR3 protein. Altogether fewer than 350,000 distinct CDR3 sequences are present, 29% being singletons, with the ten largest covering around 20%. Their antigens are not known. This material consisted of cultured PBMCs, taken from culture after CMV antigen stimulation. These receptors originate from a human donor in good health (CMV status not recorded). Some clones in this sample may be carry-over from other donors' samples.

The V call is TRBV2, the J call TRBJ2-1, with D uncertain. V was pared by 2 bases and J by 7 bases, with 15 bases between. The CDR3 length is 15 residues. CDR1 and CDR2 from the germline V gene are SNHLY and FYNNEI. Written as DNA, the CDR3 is TGTGCCAGCAGTGAATACCGGGTCTCGGCAAATGAGCAGTTCTTC. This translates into CASSEYRVSANEQFF. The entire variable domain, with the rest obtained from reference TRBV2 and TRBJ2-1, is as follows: EPEVTQTPSHQVTQMGQEVILRCVPISNHLYFYWYRQILGQKVEFLVSFYNNEISEKSEIFDDQFSVERPDGSNFTLKIRSTKLEDSAMYFCASSEYRVSANEQFFGPGTRLTVL.

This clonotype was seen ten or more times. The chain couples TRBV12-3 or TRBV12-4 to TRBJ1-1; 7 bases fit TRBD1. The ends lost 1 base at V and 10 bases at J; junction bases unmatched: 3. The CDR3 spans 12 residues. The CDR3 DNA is TGTGCCAGCAGTTTAGGACAGGGCTCAGCTTTCTTT. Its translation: CASSLGQGSAFF.

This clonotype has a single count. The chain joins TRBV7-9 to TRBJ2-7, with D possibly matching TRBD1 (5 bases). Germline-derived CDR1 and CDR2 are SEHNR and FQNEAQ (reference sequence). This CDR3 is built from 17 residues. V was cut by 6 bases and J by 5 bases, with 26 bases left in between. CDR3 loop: CASSYRRVRGHTDEQYF. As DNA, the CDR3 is TGTGCCAGCAGTTACCGACGGGTTCGAGGACACACGGACGAGCAGTACTTC.

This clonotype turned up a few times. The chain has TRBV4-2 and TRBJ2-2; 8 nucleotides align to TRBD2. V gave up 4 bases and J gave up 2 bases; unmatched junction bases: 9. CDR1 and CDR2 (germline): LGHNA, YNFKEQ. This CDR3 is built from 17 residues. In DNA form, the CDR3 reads TGTGCCAGCAGCCGATCCCCGGGGGGGATAAACACCGGGGAGCTGTTTTTT. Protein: CASSRSPGGINTGELFF.

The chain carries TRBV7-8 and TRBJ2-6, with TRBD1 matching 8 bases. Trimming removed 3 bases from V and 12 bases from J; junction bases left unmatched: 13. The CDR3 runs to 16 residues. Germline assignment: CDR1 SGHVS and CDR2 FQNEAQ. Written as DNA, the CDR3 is TGTGCCAGCAGCTTTGTGCCTGCCCGGACAGGGAGCGTCCTGACTTTC. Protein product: CASSFVPARTGSVLTF.

The CDR3 coding sequence is TGTGCCAGTAGACAGGGAAATTTACCCACCGGGGAGCTGTTTTTT. Its protein is CASRQGNLPTGELFF. This sequence joins TRBV6-6 and TRBJ2-2; 7 bases align to TRBD1. V trimming: 9 bases; J trimming: 4 bases; junction bases outside the gene matches: 11. Germline V gene data show CDR1 as MNHNY and CDR2 as SVGAGI (reference sequence). The CDR3 length is 15 residues.

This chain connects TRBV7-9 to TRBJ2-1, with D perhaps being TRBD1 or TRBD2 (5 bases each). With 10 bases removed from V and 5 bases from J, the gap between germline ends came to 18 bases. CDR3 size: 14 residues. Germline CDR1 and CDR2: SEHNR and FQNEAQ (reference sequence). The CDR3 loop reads CATPGANEDNEQFF. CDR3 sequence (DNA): TGTGCCACTCCCGGGGCAAATGAGGACAATGAGCAGTTCTTC. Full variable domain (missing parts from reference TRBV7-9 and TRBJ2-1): DTGVSQNPRHKITKRGQNVTFRCDPISEHNRLYWYRQTLGQGPEFLTYFQNEAQLEKSRLLSDRFSAERPKGSFSTLEIQRTEQGDSAMYLCATPGANEDNEQFFGPGTRLTVL.

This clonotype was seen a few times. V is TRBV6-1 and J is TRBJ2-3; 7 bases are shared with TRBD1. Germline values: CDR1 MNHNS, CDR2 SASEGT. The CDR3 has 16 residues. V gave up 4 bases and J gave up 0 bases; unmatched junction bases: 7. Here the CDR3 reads CASSVGQALSTDTQYF. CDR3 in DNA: TGTGCCAGCAGTGTAGGACAGGCACTAAGCACAGATACGCAGTATTTT.

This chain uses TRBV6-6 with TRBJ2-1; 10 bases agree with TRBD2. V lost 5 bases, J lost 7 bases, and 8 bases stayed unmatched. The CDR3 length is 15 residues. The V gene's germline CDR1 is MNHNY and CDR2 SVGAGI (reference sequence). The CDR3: CASSGGTSEGNEQFF. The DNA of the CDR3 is TGTGCCAGCAGTGGAGGGACTAGCGAGGGGAATGAGCAGTTCTTC.

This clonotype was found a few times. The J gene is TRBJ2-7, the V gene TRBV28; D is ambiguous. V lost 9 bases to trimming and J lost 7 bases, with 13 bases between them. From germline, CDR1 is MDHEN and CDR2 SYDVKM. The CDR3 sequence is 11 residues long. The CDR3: CASNSPREQYF. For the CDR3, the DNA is TGTGCCAGTAACTCTCCGCGGGAGCAGTACTTC.

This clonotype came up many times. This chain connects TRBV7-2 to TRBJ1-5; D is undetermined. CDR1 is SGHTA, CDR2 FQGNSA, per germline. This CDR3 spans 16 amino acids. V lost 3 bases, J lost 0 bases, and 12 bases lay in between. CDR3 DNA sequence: TGTGCCAGCAGCTTTGGAGGACGGATTAGCAATCAGCCCCAGCATTTT. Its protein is CASSFGGRISNQPQHF.

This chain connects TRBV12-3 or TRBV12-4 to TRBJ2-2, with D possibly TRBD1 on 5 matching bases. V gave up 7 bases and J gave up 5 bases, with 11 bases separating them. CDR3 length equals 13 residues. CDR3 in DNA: TGTGCCAGCACCAGGGATCGGACCGGGGAGCTGTTTTTT. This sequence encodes CASTRDRTGELFF.

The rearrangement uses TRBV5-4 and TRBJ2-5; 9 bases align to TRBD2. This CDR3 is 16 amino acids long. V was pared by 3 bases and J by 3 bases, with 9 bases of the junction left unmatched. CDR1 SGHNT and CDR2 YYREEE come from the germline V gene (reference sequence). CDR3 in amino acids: CASSSAGGPSEETQYF. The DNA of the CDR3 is TGTGCCAGCAGCTCGGCGGGAGGGCCGTCTGAAGAGACCCAGTACTTC.

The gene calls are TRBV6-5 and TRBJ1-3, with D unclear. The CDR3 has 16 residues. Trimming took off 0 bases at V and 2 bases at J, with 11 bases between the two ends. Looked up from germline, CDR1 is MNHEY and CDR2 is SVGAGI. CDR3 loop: CASSYSLASAGNTIYF. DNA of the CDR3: TGTGCCAGCAGTTACTCGCTCGCCAGTGCTGGAAACACCATATATTTT.

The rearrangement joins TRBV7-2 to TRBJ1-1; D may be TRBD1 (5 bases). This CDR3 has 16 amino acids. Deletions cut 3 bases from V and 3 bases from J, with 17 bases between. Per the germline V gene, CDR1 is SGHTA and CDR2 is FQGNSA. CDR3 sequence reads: CASSFSRDWRDTEAFF. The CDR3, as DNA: TGTGCCAGCAGCTTTTCCCGGGACTGGCGGGACACTGAAGCTTTCTTT.

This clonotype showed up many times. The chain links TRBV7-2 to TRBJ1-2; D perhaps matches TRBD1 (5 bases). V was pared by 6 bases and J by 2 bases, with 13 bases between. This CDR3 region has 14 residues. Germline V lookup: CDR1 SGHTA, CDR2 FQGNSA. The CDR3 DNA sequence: TGTGCCAGCAGAAAAGGGACCGGAAACTATGGCTACACCTTC. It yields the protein CASRKGTGNYGYTF.

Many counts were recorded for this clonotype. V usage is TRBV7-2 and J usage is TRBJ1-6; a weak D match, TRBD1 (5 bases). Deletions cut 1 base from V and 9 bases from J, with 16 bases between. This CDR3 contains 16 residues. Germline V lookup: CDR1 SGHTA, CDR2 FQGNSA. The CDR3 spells CASSLGGGAVISPLHF. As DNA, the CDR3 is TGTGCCAGCAGCTTAGGGGGTGGGGCCGTTATTTCACCCCTCCACTTT.

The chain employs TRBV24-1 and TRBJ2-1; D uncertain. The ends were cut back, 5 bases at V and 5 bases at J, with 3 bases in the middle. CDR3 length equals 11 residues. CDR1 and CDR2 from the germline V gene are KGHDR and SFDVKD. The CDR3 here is CATSGHNEQFF. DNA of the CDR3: TGTGCCACCAGTGGGCACAATGAGCAGTTCTTC.

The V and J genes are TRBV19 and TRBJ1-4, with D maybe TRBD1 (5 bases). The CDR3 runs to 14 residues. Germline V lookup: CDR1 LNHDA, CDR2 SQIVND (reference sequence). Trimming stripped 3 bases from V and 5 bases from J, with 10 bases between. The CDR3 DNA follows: TGTGCCAGTAGTATCCTTGGGGGGAATGAAAAACTGTTTTTT. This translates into CASSILGGNEKLFF. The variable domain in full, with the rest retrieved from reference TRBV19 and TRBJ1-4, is DGGITQSPKYLFRKEGQNVTLSCEQNLNHDAMYWYRQDPGQGLRLIYYSQIVNDFQKGDIAEGYSVSREKKESFPLTVTSAQKNPTAFYLCASSILGGNEKLFFGSGTQLSVL.

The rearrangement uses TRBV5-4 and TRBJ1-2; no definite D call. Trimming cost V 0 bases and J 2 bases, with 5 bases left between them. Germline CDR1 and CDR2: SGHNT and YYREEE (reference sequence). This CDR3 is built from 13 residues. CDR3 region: CASSLEKNYGYTF. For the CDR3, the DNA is TGTGCCAGCAGCTTGGAAAAAAACTATGGCTACACCTTC.

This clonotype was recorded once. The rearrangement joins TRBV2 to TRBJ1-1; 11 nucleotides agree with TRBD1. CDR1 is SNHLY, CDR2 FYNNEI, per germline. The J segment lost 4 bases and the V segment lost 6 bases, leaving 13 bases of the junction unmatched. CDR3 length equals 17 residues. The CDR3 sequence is CASSFSDRGPERTEAFF. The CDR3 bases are TGTGCCAGCAGCTTTTCGGACAGGGGGCCAGAACGCACTGAAGCTTTCTTT.

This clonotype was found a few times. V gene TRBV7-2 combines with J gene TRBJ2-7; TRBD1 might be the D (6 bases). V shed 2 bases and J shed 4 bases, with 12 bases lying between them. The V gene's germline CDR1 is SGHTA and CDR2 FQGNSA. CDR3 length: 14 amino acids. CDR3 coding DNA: TGTGCCAGCAGCTTAAACGCGAGGGGGTACGAGCAGTACTTC. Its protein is CASSLNARGYEQYF.

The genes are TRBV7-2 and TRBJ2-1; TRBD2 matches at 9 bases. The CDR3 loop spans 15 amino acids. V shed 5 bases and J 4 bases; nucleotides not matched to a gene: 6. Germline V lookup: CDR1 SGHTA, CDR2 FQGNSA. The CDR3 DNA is TGTGCCAGCAGCCCAACTAGCGGGCCATACAATGAGCAGTTCTTC. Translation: CASSPTSGPYNEQFF.

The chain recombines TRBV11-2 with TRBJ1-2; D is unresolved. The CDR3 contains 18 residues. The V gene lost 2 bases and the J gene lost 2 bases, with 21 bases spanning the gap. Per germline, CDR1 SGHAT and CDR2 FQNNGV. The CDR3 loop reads CASSLKGGHLGLNYGYTF. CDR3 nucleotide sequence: TGTGCCAGCAGCTTAAAGGGCGGGCACCTTGGCCTGAACTATGGCTACACCTTC.

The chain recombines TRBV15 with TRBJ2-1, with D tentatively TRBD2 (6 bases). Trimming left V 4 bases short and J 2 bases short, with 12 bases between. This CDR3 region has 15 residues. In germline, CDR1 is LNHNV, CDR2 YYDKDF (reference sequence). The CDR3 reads CATSTRELPYNEQFF. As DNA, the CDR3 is TGTGCCACCAGCACCCGGGAGCTCCCCTACAATGAGCAGTTCTTC.

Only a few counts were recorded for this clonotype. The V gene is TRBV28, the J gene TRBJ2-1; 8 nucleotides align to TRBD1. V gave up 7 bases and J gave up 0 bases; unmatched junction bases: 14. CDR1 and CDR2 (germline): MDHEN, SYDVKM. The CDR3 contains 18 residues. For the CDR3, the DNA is TGTGCCAGCACTCAGGGGGCTTACGTCCCGAGCTCCTACAATGAGCAGTTCTTC. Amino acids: CASTQGAYVPSSYNEQFF.

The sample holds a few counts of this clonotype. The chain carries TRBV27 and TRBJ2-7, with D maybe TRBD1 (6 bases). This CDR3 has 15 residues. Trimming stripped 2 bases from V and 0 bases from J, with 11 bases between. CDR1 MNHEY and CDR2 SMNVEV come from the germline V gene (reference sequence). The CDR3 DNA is TGTGCCAGCAGTTTAACAGGGTTAAGCTCCTACGAGCAGTACTTC. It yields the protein CASSLTGLSSYEQYF.

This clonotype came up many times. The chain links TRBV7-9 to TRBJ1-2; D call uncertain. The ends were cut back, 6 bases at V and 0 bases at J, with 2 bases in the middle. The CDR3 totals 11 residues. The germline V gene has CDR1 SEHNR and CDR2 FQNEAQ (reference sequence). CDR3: CASSSNYGYTF. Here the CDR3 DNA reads TGTGCCAGCAGTTCTAACTATGGCTACACCTTC.